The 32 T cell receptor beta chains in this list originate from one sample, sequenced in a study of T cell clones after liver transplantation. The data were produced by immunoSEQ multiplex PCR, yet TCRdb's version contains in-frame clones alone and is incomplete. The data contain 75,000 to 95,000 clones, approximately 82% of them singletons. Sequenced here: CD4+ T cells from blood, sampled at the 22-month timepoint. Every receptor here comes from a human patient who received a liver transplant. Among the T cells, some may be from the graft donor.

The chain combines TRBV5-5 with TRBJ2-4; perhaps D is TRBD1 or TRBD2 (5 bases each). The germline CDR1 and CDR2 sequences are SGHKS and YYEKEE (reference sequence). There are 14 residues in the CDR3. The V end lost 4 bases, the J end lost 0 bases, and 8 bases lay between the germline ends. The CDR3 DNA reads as TGTGCCAGCAGCCCCGGGACAGCCAAAAACATTCAGTACTTC. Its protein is CASSPGTAKNIQYF.

The CDR3 bases are TGTGCCAGCAGCCGGAACCGACAGAGGAACACTGAAGCTTTCTTT. Its translation: CASSRNRQRNTEAFF. V usage is TRBV14 and J usage is TRBJ1-1; TRBD1 is a possible D gene (5 bases). CDR1 is SGHDN, CDR2 FVKESK, per germline. V was pared by 4 bases and J by 1 base, with 13 bases between. The CDR3 spans 15 residues.

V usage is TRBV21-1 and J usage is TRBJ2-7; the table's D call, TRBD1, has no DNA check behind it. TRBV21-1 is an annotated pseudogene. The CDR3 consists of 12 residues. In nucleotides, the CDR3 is TGTGCCAGCAGGGGGCGCCCCGGGGAGCAGTACTTC. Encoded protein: CASRGRPGEQYF.

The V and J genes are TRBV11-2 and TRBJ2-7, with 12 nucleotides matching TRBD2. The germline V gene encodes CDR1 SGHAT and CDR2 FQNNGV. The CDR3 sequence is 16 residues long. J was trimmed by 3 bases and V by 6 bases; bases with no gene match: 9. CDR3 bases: TGTGCCAGCAGGGCTGGACTAGCGGGGATTTTCTACGAGCAGTACTTC. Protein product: CASRAGLAGIFYEQYF.

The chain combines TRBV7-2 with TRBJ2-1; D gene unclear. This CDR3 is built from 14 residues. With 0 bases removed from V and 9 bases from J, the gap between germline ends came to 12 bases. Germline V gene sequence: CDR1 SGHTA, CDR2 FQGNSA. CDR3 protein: CASSLAQVLPEQFF. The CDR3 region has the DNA TGTGCCAGCAGCTTAGCCCAAGTCCTGCCTGAGCAGTTCTTC. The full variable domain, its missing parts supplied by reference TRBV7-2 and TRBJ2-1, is GAGVSQSPSNKVTEKGKDVELRCDPISGHTALYWYRQSLGQGLEFLIYFQGNSAPDKSGLPSDRFSAERTGGSVSTLTIQRTQQEDSAVYLCASSLAQVLPEQFFGPGTRLTVL.

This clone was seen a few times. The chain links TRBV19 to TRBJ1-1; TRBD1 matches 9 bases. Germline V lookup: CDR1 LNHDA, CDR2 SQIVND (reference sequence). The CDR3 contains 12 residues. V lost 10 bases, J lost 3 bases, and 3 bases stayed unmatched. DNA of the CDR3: TGTGCCACCTGGACAGGGGACACTGAAGCTTTCTTT. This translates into CATWTGDTEAFF.

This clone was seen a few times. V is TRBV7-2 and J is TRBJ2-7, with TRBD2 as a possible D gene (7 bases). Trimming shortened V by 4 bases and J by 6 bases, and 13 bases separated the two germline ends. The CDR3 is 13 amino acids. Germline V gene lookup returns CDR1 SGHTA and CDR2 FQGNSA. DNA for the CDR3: TGTGCCAGCAGCTCGGCGGGGGCGAGCGAGCAGTACTTC. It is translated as CASSSAGASEQYF.

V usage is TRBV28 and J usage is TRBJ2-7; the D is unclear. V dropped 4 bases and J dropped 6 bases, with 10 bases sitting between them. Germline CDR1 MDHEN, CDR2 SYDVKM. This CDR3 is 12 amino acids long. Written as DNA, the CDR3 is TGTGCCAGCAGTTATTCTAGGTCCGAGCAGTACTTC. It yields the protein CASSYSRSEQYF.

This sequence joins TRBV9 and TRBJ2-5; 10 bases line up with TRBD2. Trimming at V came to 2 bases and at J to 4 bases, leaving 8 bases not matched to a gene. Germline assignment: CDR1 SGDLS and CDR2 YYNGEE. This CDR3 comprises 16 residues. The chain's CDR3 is CASSVTGLAFAETQYF. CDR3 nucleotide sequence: TGTGCCAGCAGCGTCACGGGACTAGCGTTCGCAGAGACCCAGTACTTC.

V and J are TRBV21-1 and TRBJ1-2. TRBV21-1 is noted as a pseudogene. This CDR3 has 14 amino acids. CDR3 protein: CASSKGMGGGGYTF. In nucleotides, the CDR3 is TGTGCCAGCAGCAAAGGCATGGGGGGCGGTGGCTACACCTTC.

The CDR3 bases are TGTGCAACTGGGGCAGGGGCGCAGAACTATGGCTACACCTTC. It yields the protein CATGAGAQNYGYTF. This sequence joins TRBV6-6 and TRBJ1-2, with D possibly being TRBD1 (6 bases). CDR3 length equals 14 residues. Germline V gene sequence: CDR1 MNHNY, CDR2 SVGAGI (reference sequence).

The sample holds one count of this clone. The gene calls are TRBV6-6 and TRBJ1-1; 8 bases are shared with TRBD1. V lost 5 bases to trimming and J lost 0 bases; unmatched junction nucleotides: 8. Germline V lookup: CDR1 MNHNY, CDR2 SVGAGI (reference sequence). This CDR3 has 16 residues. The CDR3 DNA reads TGTGCCAGCAGTGGCGGGACAGGCCGGCTGAACACTGAAGCTTTCTTT. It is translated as CASSGGTGRLNTEAFF.

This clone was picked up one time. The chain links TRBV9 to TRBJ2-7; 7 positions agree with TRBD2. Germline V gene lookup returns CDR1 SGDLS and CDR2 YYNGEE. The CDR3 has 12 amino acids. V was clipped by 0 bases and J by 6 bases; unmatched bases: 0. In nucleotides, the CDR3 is TGTGCCAGCAGCGTAGGCGGGGGCGAGCAGTACTTC. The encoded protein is CASSVGGGEQYF.

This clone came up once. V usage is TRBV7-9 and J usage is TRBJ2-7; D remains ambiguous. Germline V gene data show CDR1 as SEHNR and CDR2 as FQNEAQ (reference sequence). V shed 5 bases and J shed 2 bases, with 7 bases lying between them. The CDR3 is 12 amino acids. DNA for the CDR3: TGTGCCAGCAGCCTAAACACCTACGAGCAGTACTTC. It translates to CASSLNTYEQYF.

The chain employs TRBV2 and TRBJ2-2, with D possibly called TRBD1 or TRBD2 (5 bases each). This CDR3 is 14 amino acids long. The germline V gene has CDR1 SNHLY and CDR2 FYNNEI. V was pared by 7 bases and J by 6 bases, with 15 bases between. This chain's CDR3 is CASKGTVSPGELFF. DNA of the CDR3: TGTGCCAGCAAAGGGACGGTGAGTCCCGGGGAGCTGTTTTTT.

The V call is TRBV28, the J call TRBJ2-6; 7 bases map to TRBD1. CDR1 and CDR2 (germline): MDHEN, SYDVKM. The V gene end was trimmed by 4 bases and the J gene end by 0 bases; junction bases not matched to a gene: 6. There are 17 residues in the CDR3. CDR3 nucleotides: TGTGCCAGCAGTTCCTACAGGGGATTCTCTGGGGCCAACGTCCTGACTTTC. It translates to CASSSYRGFSGANVLTF.

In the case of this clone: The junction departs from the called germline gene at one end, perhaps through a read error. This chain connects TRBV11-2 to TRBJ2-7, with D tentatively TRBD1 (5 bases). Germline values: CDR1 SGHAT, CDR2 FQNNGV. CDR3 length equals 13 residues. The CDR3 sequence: CASSALGPYEQYF. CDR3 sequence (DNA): TGTGCCAGCAGCGCCTTGGGGCCCTATGAGCAGTACTTC.

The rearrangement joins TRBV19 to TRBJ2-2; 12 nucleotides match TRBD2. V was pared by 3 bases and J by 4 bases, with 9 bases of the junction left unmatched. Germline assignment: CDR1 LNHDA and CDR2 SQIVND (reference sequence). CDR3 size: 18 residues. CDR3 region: CASSIVLAGGVITGELFF. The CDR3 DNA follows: TGTGCCAGTAGTATCGTGCTAGCGGGAGGGGTAATCACCGGGGAGCTGTTTTTT.

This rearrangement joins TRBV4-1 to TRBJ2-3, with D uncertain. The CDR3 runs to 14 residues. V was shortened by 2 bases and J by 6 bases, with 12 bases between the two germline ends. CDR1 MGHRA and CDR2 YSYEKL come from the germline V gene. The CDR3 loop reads CASSQRSERDTQYF. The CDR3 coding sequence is TGCGCCAGCAGCCAACGTTCTGAACGGGATACGCAGTATTTT.

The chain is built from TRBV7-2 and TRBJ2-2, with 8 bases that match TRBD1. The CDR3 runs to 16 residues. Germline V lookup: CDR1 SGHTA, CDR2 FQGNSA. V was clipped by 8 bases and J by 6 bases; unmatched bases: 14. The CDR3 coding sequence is TGTGCCAGCCGTAAACTGGGTCAGGGGGCCGCCGGGGAGCTGTTTTTT. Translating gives CASRKLGQGAAGELFF.

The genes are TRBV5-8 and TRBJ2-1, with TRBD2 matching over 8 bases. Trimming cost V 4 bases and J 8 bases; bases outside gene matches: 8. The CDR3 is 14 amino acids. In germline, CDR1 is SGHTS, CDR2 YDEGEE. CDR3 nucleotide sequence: TGTGCCAGCAGCAAGGGACTAGACGGCTATGAGCAGTTCTTC. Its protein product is CASSKGLDGYEQFF.

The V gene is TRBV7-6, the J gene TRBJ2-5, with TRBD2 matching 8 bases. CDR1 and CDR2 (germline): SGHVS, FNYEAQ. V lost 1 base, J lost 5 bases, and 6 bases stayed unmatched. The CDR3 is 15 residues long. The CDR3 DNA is TGTGCCAGCAGCTTAGTCGGGGGGGCCGGTGAGACCCAGTACTTC. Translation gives CASSLVGGAGETQYF.

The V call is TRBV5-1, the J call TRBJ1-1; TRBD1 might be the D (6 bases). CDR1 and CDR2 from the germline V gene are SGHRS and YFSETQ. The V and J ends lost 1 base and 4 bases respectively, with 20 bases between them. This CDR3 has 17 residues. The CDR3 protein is CASSLRFSGAGGTEAFF. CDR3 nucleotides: TGCGCCAGCAGCTTGCGGTTTTCGGGGGCCGGGGGCACTGAAGCTTTCTTT.

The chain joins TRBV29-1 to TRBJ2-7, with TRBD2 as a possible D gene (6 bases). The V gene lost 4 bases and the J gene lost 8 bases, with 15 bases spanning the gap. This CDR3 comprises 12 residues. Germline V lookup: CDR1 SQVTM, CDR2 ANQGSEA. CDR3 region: CSVGEVGYQQYF. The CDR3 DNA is TGCAGCGTTGGGGAGGTTGGGTACCAGCAGTACTTC.

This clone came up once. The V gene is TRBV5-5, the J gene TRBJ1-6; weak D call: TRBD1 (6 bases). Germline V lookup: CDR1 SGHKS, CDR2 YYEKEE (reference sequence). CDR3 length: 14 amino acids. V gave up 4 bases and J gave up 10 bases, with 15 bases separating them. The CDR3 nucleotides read TGTGCCAGCAGCCAAGGACAGTATCAATCACCCCTCCACTTT. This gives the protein CASSQGQYQSPLHF. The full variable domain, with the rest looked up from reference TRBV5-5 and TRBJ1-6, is DAGVTQSPTHLIKTRGQQVTLRCSPISGHKSVSWYQQVLGQGPQFIFQYYEKEERGRGNFPDRFSARQFPNYSSELNVNALLLGDSALYLCASSQGQYQSPLHFGNGTRLTVT.

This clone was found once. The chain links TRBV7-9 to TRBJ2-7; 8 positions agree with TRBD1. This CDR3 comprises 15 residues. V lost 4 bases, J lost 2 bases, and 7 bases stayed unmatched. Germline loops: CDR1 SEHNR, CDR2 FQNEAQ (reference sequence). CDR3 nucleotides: TGTGCCAGCAGCTCTTCGGGACAGGTAACCTACGAGCAGTACTTC. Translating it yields CASSSSGQVTYEQYF.

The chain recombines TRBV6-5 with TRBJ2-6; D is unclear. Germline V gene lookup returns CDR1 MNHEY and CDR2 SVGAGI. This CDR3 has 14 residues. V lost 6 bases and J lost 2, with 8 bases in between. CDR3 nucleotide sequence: TGTGCCAGCAGCTCCCAGGCTGGGGCCAACGTCCTGACTTTC. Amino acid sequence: CASSSQAGANVLTF.

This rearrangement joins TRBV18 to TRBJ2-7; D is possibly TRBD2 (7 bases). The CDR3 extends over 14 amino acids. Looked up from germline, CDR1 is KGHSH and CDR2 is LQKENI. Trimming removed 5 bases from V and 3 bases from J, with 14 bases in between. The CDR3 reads CASSKTRGLYEQYF. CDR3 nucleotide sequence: TGTGCCAGCTCAAAAACGCGGGGGCTCTACGAGCAGTACTTC. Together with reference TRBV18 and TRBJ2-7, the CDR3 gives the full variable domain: NAGVMQNPRHLVRRRGQEARLRCSPMKGHSHVYWYRQLPEEGLKFMVYLQKENIIDESGMPKERFSAEFPKEGPSILRIQQVVRGDSAAYFCASSKTRGLYEQYFGPGTRLTVT.

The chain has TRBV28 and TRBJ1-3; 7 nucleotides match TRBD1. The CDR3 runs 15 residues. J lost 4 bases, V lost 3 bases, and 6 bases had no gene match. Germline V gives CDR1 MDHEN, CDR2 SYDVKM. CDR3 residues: CASSFEGARGNTIYF. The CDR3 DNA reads TGTGCCAGCAGTTTCGAGGGGGCGAGGGGAAACACCATATATTTT. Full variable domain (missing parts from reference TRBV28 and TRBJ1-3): DVKVTQSSRYLVKRTGEKVFLECVQDMDHENMFWYRQDPGLGLRLIYFSYDVKMKEKGDIPEGYSVSREKKERFSLILESASTNQTSMYLCASSFEGARGNTIYFGEGSWLTVV.

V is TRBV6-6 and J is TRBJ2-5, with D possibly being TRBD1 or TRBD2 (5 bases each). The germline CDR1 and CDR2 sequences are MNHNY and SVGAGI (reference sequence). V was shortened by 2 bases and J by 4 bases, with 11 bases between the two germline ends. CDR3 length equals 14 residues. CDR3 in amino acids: CASSYRDGVETQYF. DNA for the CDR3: TGTGCCAGCAGTTACCGGGACGGAGTAGAGACCCAGTACTTC.

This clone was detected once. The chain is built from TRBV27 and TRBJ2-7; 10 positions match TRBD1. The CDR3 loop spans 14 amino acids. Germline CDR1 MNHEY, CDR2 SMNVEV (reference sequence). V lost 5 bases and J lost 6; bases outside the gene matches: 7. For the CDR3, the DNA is TGTGCCAGCAGTAGAAGACAGGGGGCCCTCGAGCAGTACTTC. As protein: CASSRRQGALEQYF.

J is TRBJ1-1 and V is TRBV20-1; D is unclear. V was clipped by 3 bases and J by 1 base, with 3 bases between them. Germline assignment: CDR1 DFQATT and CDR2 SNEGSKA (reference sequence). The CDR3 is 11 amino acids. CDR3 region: CSARENTEAFF. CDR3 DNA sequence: TGCAGTGCTAGGGAGAACACTGAAGCTTTCTTT.